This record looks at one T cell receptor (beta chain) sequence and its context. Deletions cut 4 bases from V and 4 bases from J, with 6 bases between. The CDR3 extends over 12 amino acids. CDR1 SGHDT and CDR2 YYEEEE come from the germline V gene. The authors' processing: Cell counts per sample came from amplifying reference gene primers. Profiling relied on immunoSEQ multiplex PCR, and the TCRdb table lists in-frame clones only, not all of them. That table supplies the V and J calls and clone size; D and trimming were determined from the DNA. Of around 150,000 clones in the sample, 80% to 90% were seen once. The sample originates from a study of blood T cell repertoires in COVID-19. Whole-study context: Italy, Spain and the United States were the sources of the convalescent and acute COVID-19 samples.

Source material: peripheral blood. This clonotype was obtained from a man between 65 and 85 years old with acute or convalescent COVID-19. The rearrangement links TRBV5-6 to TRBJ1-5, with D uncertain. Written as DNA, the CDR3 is TGTGCCAGCAGCGGCGGGAATCAGCCCCAGCATTTT. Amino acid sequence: CASSGGNQPQHF.